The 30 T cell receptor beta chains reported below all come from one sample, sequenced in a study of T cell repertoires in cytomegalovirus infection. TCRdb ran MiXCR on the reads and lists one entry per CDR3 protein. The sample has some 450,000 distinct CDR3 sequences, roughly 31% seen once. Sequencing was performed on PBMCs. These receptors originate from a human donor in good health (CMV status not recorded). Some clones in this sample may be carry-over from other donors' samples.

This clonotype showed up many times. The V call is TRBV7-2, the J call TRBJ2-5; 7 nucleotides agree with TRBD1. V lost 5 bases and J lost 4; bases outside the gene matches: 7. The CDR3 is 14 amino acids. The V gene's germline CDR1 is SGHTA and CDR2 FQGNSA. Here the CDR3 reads CASSPQGNGETQYF. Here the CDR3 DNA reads TGTGCCAGCAGCCCACAGGGGAACGGAGAGACCCAGTACTTC.

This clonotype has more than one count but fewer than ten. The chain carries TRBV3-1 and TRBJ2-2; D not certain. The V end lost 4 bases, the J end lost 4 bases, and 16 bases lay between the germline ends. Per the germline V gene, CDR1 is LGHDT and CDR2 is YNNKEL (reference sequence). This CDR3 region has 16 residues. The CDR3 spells CASSPHGRRGTGELFF. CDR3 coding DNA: TGTGCCAGCAGCCCTCACGGACGCCGAGGCACCGGGGAGCTGTTTTTT.

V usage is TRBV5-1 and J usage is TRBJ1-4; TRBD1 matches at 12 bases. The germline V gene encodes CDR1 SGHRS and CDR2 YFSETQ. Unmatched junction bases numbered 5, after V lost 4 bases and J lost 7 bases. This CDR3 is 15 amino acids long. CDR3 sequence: CASSTGQGASEKLFF. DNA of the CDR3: TGCGCCAGCAGCACGGGACAGGGGGCCAGTGAAAAACTGTTTTTT.

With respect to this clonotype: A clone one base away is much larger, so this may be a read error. CDR3 DNA sequence: TGTGCCAGCAGCTTAGAACAGGGACAGTACGAGCATTACTTC. This gives the protein CASSLEQGQYEHYF. The V call is TRBV7-8, the J call TRBJ2-7; 7 nucleotides match TRBD1. Germline V lookup: CDR1 SGHVS, CDR2 FQNEAQ. The CDR3 extends over 14 amino acids.

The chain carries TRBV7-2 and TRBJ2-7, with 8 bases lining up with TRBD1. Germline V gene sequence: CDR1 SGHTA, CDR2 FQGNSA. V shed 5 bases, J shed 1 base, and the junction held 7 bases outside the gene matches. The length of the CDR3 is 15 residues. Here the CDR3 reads CASSPRQGFSYEQYF. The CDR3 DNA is TGTGCCAGCAGCCCACGACAGGGGTTTTCCTACGAGCAGTACTTC.

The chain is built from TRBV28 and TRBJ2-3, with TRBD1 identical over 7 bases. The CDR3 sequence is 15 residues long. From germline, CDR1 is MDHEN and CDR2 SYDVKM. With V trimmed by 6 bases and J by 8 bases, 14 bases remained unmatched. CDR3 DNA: TGTGCCAGCAGGGGGGCGGCGACAGGGAGCGGTACGCAGTATTTT. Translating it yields CASRGAATGSGTQYF.

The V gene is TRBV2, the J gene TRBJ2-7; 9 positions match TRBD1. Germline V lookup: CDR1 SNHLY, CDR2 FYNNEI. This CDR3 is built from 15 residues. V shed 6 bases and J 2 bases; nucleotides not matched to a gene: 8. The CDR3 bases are TGTGCCAGCAGCGACCCGAGGACAGGGGCCTACGAGCAGTACTTC. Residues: CASSDPRTGAYEQYF.

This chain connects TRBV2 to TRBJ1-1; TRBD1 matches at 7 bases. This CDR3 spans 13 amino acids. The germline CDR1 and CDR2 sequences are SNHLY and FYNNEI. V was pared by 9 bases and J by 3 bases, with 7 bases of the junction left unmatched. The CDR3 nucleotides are TGTGCCAGAAAAGGACAGGTTGACACTGAAGCTTTCTTT. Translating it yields CARKGQVDTEAFF.

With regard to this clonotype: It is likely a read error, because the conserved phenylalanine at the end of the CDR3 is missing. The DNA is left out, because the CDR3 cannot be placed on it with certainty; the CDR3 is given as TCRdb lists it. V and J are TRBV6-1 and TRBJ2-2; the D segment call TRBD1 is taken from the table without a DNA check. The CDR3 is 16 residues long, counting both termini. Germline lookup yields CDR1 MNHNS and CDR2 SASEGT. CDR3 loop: CASLIGQNLNTGEVFC.

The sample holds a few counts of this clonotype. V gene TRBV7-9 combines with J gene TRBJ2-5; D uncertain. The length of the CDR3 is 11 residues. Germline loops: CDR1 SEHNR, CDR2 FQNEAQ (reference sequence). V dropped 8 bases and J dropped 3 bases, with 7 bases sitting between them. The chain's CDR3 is CASEAEETQYF. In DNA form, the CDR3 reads TGTGCCAGCGAGGCCGAAGAGACCCAGTACTTC. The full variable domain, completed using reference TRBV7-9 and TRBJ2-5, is DTGVSQNPRHKITKRGQNVTFRCDPISEHNRLYWYRQTLGQGPEFLTYFQNEAQLEKSRLLSDRFSAERPKGSFSTLEIQRTEQGDSAMYLCASEAEETQYFGPGTRLLVL.

Here the CDR3 reads CASSPEKLEQFF. CDR3 DNA sequence: TGTGCCAGCTCACCGGAGAAGTTGGAGCAGTTCTTC. The chain recombines TRBV18 with TRBJ2-1; D is ambiguous. Germline V gene lookup returns CDR1 KGHSH and CDR2 LQKENI. V lost 3 bases and J lost 10, with 10 bases in between. This CDR3 has 12 amino acids.

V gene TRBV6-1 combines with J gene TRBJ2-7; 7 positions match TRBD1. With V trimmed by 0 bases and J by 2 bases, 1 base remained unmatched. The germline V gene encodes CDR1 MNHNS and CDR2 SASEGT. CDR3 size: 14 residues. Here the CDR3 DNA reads TGTGCCAGCAGTGAAGCTCAGGGGGCCTACGAGCAGTACTTC. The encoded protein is CASSEAQGAYEQYF.

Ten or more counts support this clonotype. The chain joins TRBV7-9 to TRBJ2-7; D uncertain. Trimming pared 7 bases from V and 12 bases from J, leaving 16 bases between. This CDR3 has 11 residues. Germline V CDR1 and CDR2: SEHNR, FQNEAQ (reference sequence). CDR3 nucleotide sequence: TGTGCCAGCACCCGAGATGGCGTCCCGTACTTC. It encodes CASTRDGVPYF.

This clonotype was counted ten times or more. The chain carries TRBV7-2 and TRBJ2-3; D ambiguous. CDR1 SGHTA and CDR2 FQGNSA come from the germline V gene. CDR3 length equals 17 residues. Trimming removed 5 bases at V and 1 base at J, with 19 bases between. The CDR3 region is CASSPRGRHDRTDTQYF. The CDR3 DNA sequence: TGTGCCAGCAGCCCCCGAGGTCGACACGACCGCACAGATACGCAGTATTTT.

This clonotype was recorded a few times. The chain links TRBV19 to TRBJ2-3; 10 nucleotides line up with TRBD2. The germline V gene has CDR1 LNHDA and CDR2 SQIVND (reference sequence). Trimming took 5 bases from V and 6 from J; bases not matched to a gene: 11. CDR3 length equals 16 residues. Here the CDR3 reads CASSALAGPSGDTQYF. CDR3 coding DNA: TGTGCCAGTAGTGCACTAGCGGGACCCTCCGGGGATACGCAGTATTTT.

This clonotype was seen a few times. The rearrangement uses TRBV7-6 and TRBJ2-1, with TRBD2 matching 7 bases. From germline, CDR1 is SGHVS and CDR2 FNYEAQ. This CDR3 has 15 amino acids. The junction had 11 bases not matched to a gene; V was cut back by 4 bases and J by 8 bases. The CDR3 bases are TGTGCCAGCAGCTCCACCGGGGCGGCGGGAGATGAGCAGTTCTTC. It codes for CASSSTGAAGDEQFF. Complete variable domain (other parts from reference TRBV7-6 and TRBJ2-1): GAGVSQSPRYKVTKRGQDVALRCDPISGHVSLYWYRQALGQGPEFLTYFNYEAQQDKSGLPNDRFSAERPEGSISTLTIQRTEQRDSAMYRCASSSTGAAGDEQFFGPGTRLTVL.

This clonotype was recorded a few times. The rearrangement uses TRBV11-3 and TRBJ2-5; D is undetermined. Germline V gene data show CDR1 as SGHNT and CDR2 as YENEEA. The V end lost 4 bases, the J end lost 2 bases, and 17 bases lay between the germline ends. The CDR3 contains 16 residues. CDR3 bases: TGTGCCAGCAGCTCCGGAAAGGGCCCAATTCAAGAGACCCAGTACTTC. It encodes CASSSGKGPIQETQYF.

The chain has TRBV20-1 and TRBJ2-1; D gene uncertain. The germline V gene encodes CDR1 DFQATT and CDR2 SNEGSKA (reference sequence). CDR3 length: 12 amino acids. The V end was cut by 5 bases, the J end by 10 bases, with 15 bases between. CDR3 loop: CSARSRVEEQFF. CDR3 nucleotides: TGCAGTGCTCGTTCCCGGGTGGAGGAGCAGTTCTTC.

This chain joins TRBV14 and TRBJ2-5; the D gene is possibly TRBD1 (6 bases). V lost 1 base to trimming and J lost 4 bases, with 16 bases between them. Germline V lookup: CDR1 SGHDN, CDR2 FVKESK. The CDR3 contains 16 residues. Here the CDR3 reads CASSQVTGSPGETQYF. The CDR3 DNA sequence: TGTGCCAGCAGCCAAGTAACAGGGTCCCCCGGAGAGACCCAGTACTTC.

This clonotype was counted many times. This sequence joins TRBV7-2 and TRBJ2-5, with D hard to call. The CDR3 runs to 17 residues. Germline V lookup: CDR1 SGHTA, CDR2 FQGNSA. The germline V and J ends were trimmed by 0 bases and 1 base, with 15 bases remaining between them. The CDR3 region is CASSLAGPLTSQETQYF. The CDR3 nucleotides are TGTGCCAGCAGCTTAGCAGGGCCGTTGACCTCCCAAGAGACCCAGTACTTC. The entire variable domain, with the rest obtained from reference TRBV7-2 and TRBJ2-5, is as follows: GAGVSQSPSNKVTEKGKDVELRCDPISGHTALYWYRQSLGQGLEFLIYFQGNSAPDKSGLPSDRFSAERTGGSVSTLTIQRTQQEDSAVYLCASSLAGPLTSQETQYFGPGTRLLVL.

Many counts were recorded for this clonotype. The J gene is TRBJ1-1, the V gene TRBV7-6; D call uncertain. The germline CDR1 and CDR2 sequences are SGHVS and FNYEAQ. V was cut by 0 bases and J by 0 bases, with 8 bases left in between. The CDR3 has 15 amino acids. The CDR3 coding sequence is TGTGCCAGCAGCTTAGCGGCAGCGGTGAACACTGAAGCTTTCTTT. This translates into CASSLAAAVNTEAFF.

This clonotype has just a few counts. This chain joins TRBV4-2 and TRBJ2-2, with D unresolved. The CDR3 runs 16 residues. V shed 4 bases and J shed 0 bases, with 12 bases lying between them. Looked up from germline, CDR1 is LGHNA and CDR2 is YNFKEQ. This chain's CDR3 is CASSPNVGTNTGELFF. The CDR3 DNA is TGTGCCAGCAGCCCTAACGTGGGCACGAACACCGGGGAGCTGTTTTTT.

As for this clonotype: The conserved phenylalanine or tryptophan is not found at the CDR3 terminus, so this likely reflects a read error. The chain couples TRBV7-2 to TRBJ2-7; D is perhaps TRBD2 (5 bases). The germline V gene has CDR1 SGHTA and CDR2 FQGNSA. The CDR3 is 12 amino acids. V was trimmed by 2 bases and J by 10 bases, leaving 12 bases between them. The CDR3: CASSLTGVAQYC. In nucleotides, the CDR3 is TGTGCCAGCAGCTTAACCGGGGTTGCACAGTACTGC.

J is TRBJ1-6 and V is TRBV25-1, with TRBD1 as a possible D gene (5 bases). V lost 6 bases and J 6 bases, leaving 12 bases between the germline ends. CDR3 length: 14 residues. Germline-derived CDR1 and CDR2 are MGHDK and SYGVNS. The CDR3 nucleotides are TGTGCCAGCAGGCCAGGGAGAGTTAATTCACCCCTCCACTTT. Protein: CASRPGRVNSPLHF.

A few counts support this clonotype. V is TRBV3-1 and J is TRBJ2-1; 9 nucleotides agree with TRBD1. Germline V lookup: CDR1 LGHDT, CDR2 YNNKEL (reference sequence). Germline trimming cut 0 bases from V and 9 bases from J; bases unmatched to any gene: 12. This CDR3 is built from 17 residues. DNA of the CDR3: TGTGCCAGCAGCCAAGAAGTAGTCGGGACAGGGTCTTCTGAGCAGTTCTTC. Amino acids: CASSQEVVGTGSSEQFF.

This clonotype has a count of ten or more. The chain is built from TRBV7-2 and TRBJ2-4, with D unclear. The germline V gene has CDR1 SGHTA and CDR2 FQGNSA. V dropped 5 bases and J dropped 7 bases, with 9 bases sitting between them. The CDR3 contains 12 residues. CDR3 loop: CASSLNGNIQYF. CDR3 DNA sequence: TGTGCCAGCAGCCTAAATGGGAACATTCAGTACTTC.

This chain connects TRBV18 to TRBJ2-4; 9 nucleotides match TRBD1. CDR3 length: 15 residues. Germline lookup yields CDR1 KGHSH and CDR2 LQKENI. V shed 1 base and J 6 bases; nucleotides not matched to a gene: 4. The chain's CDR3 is CASSPLPGQGNIQYF. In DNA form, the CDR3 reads TGTGCCAGCTCACCACTACCGGGACAGGGAAACATTCAGTACTTC.

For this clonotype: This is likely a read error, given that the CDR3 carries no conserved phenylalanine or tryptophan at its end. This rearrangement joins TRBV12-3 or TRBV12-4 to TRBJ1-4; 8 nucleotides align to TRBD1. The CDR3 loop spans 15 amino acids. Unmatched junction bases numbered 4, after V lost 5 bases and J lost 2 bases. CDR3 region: CASSPQGATNEKLFL. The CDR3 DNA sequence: TGTGCCAGCAGTCCGCAGGGGGCCACTAATGAAAAACTGTTTTTG.

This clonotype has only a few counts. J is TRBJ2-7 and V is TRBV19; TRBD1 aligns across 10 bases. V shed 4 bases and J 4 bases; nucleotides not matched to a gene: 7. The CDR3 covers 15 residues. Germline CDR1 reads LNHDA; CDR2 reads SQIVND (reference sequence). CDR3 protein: CASSNPGQGKYEQYF. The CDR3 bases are TGTGCCAGTAGTAACCCGGGACAGGGGAAATACGAGCAGTACTTC.

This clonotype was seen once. Here the CDR3 DNA reads TGTGCCAGCAGGGTCCCGAGCCCTGAAGCTTTCTTT. Protein sequence: CASRVPSPEAFF. The rearrangement joins TRBV2 to TRBJ1-1; D ambiguous. The length of the CDR3 is 12 residues. The ends were cut back, 6 bases at V and 6 bases at J, with 11 bases in the middle. Germline CDR1 is SNHLY and CDR2 is FYNNEI.